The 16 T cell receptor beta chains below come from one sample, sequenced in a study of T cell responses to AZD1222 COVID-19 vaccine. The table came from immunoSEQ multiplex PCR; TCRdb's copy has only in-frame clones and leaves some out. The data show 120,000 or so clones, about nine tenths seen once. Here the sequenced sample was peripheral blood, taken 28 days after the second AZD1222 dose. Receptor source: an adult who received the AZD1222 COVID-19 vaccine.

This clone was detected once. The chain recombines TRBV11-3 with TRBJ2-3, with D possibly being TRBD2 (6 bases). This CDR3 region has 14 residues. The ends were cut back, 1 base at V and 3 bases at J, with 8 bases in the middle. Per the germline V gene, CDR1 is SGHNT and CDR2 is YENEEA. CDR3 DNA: TGTGCCAGCAGCTTAGCGGGAGATACAGATACGCAGTATTTT. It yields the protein CASSLAGDTDTQYF.

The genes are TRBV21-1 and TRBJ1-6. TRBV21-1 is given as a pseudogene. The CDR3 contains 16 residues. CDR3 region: CASSISGGRYNSPLHF. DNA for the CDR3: TGTGCCAGCAGCATTTCGGGGGGCAGGTATAATTCACCCCTCCACTTT.

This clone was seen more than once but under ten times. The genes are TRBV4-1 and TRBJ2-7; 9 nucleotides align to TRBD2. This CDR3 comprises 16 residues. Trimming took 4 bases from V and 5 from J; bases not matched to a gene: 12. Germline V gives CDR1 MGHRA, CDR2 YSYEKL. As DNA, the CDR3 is TGCGCCAGCAGCCTAGAGGCCGGGACTAGCTTCCACGAGCAGTACTTC. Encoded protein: CASSLEAGTSFHEQYF.

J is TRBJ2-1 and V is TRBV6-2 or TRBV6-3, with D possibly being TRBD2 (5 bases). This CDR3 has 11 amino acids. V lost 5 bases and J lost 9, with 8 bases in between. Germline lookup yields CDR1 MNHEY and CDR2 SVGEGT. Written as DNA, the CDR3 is TGTGCCAGCAGTGACTATCCTGAGCAGTTCTTC. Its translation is CASSDYPEQFF.

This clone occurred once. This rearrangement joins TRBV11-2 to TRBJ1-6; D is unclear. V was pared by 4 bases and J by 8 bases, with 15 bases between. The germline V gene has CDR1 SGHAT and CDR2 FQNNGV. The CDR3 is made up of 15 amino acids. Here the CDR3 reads CASSWPRTGDSPLHF. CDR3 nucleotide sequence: TGTGCCAGCAGCTGGCCGCGGACTGGGGATTCACCCCTCCACTTT.

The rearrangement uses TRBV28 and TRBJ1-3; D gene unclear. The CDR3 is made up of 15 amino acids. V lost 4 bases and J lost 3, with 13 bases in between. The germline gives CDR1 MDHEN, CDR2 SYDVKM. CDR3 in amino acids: CASSYGSRSGNTIYF. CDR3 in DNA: TGTGCCAGCAGTTATGGCAGTCGAAGTGGAAACACCATATATTTT.

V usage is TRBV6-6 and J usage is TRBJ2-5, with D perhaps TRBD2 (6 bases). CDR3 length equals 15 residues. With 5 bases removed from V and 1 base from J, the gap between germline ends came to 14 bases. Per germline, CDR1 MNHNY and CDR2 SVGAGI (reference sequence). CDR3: CASSRDFRAQETQYF. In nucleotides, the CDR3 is TGTGCCAGCAGTCGGGACTTTCGGGCCCAAGAGACCCAGTACTTC.

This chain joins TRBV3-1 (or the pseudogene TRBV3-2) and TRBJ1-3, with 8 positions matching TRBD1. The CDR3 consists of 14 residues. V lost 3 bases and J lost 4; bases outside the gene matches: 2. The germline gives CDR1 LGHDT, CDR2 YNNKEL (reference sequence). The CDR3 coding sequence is TGTGCCAGCAGCCACAGGGGGCAGGGAAACACCATATATTTT. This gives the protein CASSHRGQGNTIYF.

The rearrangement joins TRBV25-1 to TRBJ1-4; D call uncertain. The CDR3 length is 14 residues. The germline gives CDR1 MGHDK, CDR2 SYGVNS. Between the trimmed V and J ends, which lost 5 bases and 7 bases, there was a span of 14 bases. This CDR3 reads CASSPNDPGEKLFF. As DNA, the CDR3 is TGTGCCAGCAGTCCTAATGATCCTGGTGAAAAACTGTTTTTT.

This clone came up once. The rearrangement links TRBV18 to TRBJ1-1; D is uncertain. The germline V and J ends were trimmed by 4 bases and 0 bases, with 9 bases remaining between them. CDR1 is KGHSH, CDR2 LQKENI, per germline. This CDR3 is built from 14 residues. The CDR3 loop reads CASSLTELNTEAFF. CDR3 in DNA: TGTGCCAGCTCACTTACAGAGTTGAACACTGAAGCTTTCTTT.

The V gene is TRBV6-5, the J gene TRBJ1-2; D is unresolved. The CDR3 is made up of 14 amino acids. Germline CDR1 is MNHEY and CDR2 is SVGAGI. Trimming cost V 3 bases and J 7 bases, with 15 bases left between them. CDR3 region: CASSYGRGEGGYTF. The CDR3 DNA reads TGTGCCAGCAGTTATGGTCGGGGAGAGGGTGGCTACACCTTC.

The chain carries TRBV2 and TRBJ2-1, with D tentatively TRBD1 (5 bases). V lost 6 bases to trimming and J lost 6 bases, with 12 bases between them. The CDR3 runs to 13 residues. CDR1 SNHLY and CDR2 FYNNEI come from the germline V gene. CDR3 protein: CASRVGLGNEQFF. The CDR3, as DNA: TGTGCCAGCAGGGTGGGGCTCGGCAATGAGCAGTTCTTC.

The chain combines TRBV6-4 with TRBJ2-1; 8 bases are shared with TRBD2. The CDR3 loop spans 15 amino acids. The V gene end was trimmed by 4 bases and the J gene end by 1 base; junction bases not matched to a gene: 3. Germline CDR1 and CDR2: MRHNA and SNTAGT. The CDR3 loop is CASSGTSMSYNEQFF. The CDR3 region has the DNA TGTGCCAGCAGTGGGACTAGCATGTCCTACAATGAGCAGTTCTTC.

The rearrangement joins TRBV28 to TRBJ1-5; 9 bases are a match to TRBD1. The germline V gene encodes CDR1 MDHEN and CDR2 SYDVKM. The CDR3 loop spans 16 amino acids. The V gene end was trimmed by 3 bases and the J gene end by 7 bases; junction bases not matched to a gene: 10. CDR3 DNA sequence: TGTGCCAGCAGTTTTTGGGTACAGGGGGCTCGGCAGCCCCAGCATTTT. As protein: CASSFWVQGARQPQHF.

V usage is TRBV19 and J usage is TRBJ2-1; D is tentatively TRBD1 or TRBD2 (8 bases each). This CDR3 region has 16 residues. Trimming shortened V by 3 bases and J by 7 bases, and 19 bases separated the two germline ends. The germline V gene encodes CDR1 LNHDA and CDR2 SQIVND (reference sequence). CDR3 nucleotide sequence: TGTGCCAGTAGTATTGGCAGGGGGCGCGGGAGGAATGAGCAGTTCTTC. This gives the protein CASSIGRGRGRNEQFF.

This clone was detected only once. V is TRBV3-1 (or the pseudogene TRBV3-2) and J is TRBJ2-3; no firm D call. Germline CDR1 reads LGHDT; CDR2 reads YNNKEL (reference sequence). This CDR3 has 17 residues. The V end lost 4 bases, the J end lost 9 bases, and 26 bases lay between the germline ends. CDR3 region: CASSRSSGLQESSTQYF. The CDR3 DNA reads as TGTGCCAGCAGCCGATCGTCTGGCCTCCAGGAATCGTCAACGCAGTATTTT.